This TCR beta chain stems from a study of cytomegalovirus exposure and HLA in healthy donors. Germline assignment: CDR1 SGHRS and CDR2 YFSETQ. The length of the CDR3 is 15 residues. V was clipped by 2 bases and J by 3 bases, with 11 bases between them. This clone was observed once. Its antigen is unknown. Profiling relied on immunoSEQ multiplex PCR, and the TCRdb table lists in-frame clones only, not all of them. The sample holds under 200,000 clones, about nine tenths seen once. Study-level points and caveats: Associated with cytomegalovirus, according to the listing, were 150 to 200 TCR beta chains. Among the CMV-associated chains, three were confirmed in vitro as specific for CMV antigens. Most TCRs appeared rarely, but some public TCRs recurred in many donors.

The TCR comes from a woman aged 25 to 45 in good health and CMV-seronegative. Sequenced sample: PBMCs. This chain uses TRBV5-1 with TRBJ2-2, with D possibly being TRBD1 (5 bases). The CDR3, as DNA: TGCGCCAGCAGCTTTCGCGTAGGGGACACCGGGGAGCTGTTTTTT. Protein sequence: CASSFRVGDTGELFF.